What follows are 15 T cell receptor beta chains derived from one specimen sequenced in a study of blood T cells in healthy people across ages. The use of a sample-barcoded 5' primer and a J-beta primer mix characterized a second PCR of about 6 to 12 cycles. One entry per CDR3 protein, called by TCRdb with MiXCR from the 5' RACE reads. Among about 1,800,000 distinct CDR3 sequences listed, roughly 27% were seen once. The sequencing input was blood. These receptors originate from a woman in her thirties in good health.

The chain uses TRBV7-8 and TRBJ2-7; the D gene is possibly TRBD2 (5 bases). Trimming removed 1 base from V and 0 bases from J, with 10 bases in between. The germline V gene encodes CDR1 SGHVS and CDR2 FQNEAQ. This CDR3 is 15 amino acids long. CDR3 DNA sequence: TGTGCCAGCAGCTTAGAGCGGTCCTACTCCTACGAGCAGTACTTC. It codes for CASSLERSYSYEQYF.

Only a few counts were recorded for this clonotype. V and J are TRBV5-1 and TRBJ1-2; possible D gene TRBD1, 6 bases. Germline CDR1 is SGHRS and CDR2 is YFSETQ. V lost 3 bases, J lost 6 bases, and 15 bases lay in between. CDR3 size: 14 residues. CDR3 sequence reads: CASSWPGHVDGYTF. In DNA, the CDR3 is TGCGCCAGCAGCTGGCCGGGACACGTAGATGGCTACACCTTC.

This clonotype was recorded at least ten times. The chain is built from TRBV27 and TRBJ2-7; no firm D call. Deletions cut 4 bases from V and 3 bases from J, with 10 bases between. The length of the CDR3 is 13 residues. CDR1 and CDR2 from the germline V gene are MNHEY and SMNVEV (reference sequence). CDR3 in amino acids: CASSYNRDYEQYF. CDR3 bases: TGTGCCAGCAGTTATAACAGAGACTACGAGCAGTACTTC.

The rearrangement links TRBV27 to TRBJ2-7, with D perhaps assigned TRBD1 or TRBD2 (6 bases each). Germline V CDR1 and CDR2: MNHEY, SMNVEV (reference sequence). The CDR3 consists of 14 residues. V lost 5 bases and J 3 bases, leaving 14 bases between the germline ends. The CDR3: CASSRGRGGYEQYF. The DNA of the CDR3 is TGTGCCAGCAGTCGGGGCAGGGGAGGCTACGAGCAGTACTTC.

J is TRBJ2-1 and V is TRBV5-1; 8 nucleotides match TRBD2. J was trimmed by 5 bases and V by 2 bases; bases with no gene match: 6. Germline loops: CDR1 SGHRS, CDR2 YFSETQ. The CDR3 extends over 15 amino acids. CDR3 bases: TGCGCCAGCAGCTTAAGCGGGGGCAAAAACAATGAGCAGTTCTTC. Protein sequence: CASSLSGGKNNEQFF.

V gene TRBV7-3 combines with J gene TRBJ2-2; D perhaps matches TRBD1 (6 bases). The CDR3 has 16 residues. The germline CDR1 and CDR2 sequences are SGHTA and FQGTGA. The V gene lost 5 bases and the J gene lost 2 bases, with 15 bases spanning the gap. CDR3 protein: CASSPGTFVNTGELFF. The CDR3 region has the DNA TGTGCCAGCAGCCCCGGGACATTCGTAAACACCGGGGAGCTGTTTTTT.

This clonotype was picked up a small number of times. The rearrangement uses TRBV11-2 and TRBJ1-1, with D possibly being TRBD1 (6 bases). Germline CDR1 SGHAT, CDR2 FQNNGV. The V and J ends lost 4 bases and 4 bases respectively, with 13 bases between them. The CDR3 has 14 residues. The CDR3 sequence: CASSSAGGATEAFF. DNA of the CDR3: TGTGCCAGCAGCTCGGCGGGGGGGGCCACTGAAGCTTTCTTT.

This chain's CDR3 is CAISEYGGGVDNEQFF. DNA for the CDR3: TGTGCCATCAGTGAGTACGGGGGGGGCGTTGACAATGAGCAGTTCTTC. The chain couples TRBV10-3 to TRBJ2-1; 8 bases agree with TRBD2. This CDR3 has 16 amino acids. With V trimmed by 1 base and J by 5 bases, 7 bases remained unmatched. CDR1 is ENHRY and CDR2 is SYGVKD in the germline V gene.

This clonotype turned up a few times. The J gene is TRBJ1-5, the V gene TRBV24-1; D unresolved. Per germline, CDR1 KGHDR and CDR2 SFDVKD. The CDR3 spans 15 residues. Trimming pared 4 bases from V and 1 base from J, leaving 10 bases between. The CDR3 coding sequence is TGTGCCACCAGTGACGCGACCCTCAGCAATCAGCCCCAGCATTTT. The encoded protein is CATSDATLSNQPQHF.

The chain is built from TRBV7-7 and TRBJ2-1, with no clear D. V lost 5 bases and J lost 5, with 10 bases in between. This CDR3 has 13 amino acids. The germline CDR1 and CDR2 sequences are SSHAT and FNYEAQ (reference sequence). The CDR3 sequence: CASSRNTDNEQFF. DNA of the CDR3: TGTGCCAGCAGCCGGAACACCGACAATGAGCAGTTCTTC.

This clonotype was seen a handful of times. The CDR3 loop reads CASSPYPNRETQYF. The CDR3 nucleotides are TGTGCCAGCAGCCCATATCCTAACAGGGAGACCCAGTACTTC. The chain links TRBV7-2 to TRBJ2-5; possibly TRBD1 for D (5 bases). CDR1 and CDR2 (germline): SGHTA, FQGNSA. Trimming stripped 5 bases from V and 5 bases from J, with 15 bases between. The CDR3 extends over 14 amino acids.

The CDR3 DNA is TGTGCCAGCGGACAGCACCTTAATGAAAAACTGTTTTTT. This gives the protein CASGQHLNEKLFF. This chain uses TRBV7-6 with TRBJ1-4; D perhaps matches TRBD1 (6 bases). The length of the CDR3 is 13 residues. V dropped 8 bases and J dropped 4 bases, with 11 bases sitting between them. Looked up from germline, CDR1 is SGHVS and CDR2 is FNYEAQ.

The J gene is TRBJ2-3, the V gene TRBV6-5, with a weak D call TRBD1 (6 bases). This CDR3 has 16 residues. The V end lost 0 bases, the J end lost 4 bases, and 14 bases lay between the germline ends. From germline, CDR1 is MNHEY and CDR2 SVGAGI. This CDR3 is CASSYSPGEFSDTQYF. The CDR3 DNA reads as TGTGCCAGCAGTTACTCTCCAGGGGAATTCTCAGATACGCAGTATTTT.

This clonotype occurred many times. The rearrangement joins TRBV20-1 to TRBJ2-5; TRBD2 might be the D (6 bases). In germline, CDR1 is DFQATT, CDR2 SNEGSKA (reference sequence). Trimming removed 0 bases from V and 3 bases from J, with 17 bases in between. This CDR3 has 16 amino acids. As DNA, the CDR3 is TGCAGTGCTAGAGACCCTCGGAGGGCCGCCGAAGAGACCCAGTACTTC. Protein: CSARDPRRAAEETQYF.

This clonotype turned up a few times. This chain joins TRBV5-1 and TRBJ1-6; D is possibly TRBD1 (6 bases). Per germline, CDR1 SGHRS and CDR2 YFSETQ. Trimming left V 3 bases short and J 5 bases short, with 15 bases between. This CDR3 is built from 16 residues. The CDR3 coding sequence is TGCGCCAGCAGCTCAGGGACAACTGGGAATAATTCACCCCTCCACTTT. This sequence encodes CASSSGTTGNNSPLHF.